The 18 T cell receptor beta chains below all came from one sample that was sequenced in a study of T cell changes during pregnancy in multiple sclerosis. Some clones are missing from TCRdb's copy, which holds only in-frame ones; the method was immunoSEQ multiplex PCR. The sample shows around 110,000 clones, roughly nine tenths of them seen only once. The specimen comprised peripheral blood, sampled in the third trimester of pregnancy. These TCRs come from a female donor with multiple sclerosis, enrolled in a pregnancy study.

The chain uses TRBV7-9 and TRBJ2-1, with D tentatively TRBD1 (6 bases). The CDR3 has 13 residues. The ends were cut back, 3 bases at V and 10 bases at J, with 13 bases in the middle. Germline values: CDR1 SEHNR, CDR2 FQNEAQ (reference sequence). CDR3 bases: TGTGCCAGCAGCTTTAAGATTACAGGGGAGCAGTTCTTC. Translated, it gives CASSFKITGEQFF.

V and J are TRBV5-4 and TRBJ1-2; the D gene is possibly TRBD1 (5 bases). Germline-derived CDR1 and CDR2 are SGHNT and YYREEE (reference sequence). This CDR3 has 14 residues. V lost 0 bases and J lost 7, with 13 bases in between. The DNA for the CDR3 is TGTGCCAGCAGCTTGGACTCAGGGCAGGGTGGCTACACCTTC. This translates into CASSLDSGQGGYTF.

This clone was counted a few times. The chain couples TRBV10-2 to TRBJ2-7; 9 bases agree with TRBD1. The CDR3 is 15 amino acids. Germline loops: CDR1 WSHSY, CDR2 SAAADI. J lost 2 bases, V lost 3 bases, and 5 bases had no gene match. The CDR3 nucleotides are TGCGCCAGCAGTGACCAGACAGGGGGGCCCTACGAGCAGTACTTC. It is translated as CASSDQTGGPYEQYF.

This clone appeared once. This rearrangement joins TRBV4-1 to TRBJ2-5; 13 nucleotides match TRBD2. Trimming at V came to 4 bases and at J to 5 bases, leaving 13 bases not matched to a gene. This CDR3 contains 18 residues. Germline V gene data show CDR1 as MGHRA and CDR2 as YSYEKL. The DNA for the CDR3 is TGCGCCAGCAGCCCCCAACTAGCGGGAGGGCCGGCCGAGGAGACCCAGTACTTC. Translated, it gives CASSPQLAGGPAEETQYF.

The CDR3, as DNA: TGTGCCAGCAGTCAAGCTCTCGTACCCCCCGAGCAGTACTTC. The encoded protein is CASSQALVPPEQYF. The chain combines TRBV28 with TRBJ2-7; no firm D call. The CDR3 length is 14 residues. Trimming stripped 5 bases from V and 6 bases from J, with 17 bases between. Germline lookup yields CDR1 MDHEN and CDR2 SYDVKM.

This clone was seen just once. J is TRBJ2-3 and V is TRBV6-1; D is uncertain. The CDR3 runs 11 residues. V was pared by 5 bases and J by 6 bases, with 6 bases between. Per the germline V gene, CDR1 is MNHNS and CDR2 is SASEGT. CDR3 coding DNA: TGTGCCAGCAGTCCTTCCGATACGCAGTATTTT. Protein: CASSPSDTQYF.

There are a few counts of this clone. This rearrangement joins TRBV7-9 to TRBJ1-1; 12 bases match TRBD1. The CDR3 sequence is 15 residues long. Per the germline V gene, CDR1 is SEHNR and CDR2 is FQNEAQ (reference sequence). V lost 0 bases, J lost 4 bases, and 0 bases stayed unmatched. CDR3 in DNA: TGTGCCAGCAGCTTAGCGGGACAGGGGGCCACTGAAGCTTTCTTT. Translating gives CASSLAGQGATEAFF.

The CDR3 protein is CASSAKQGSVEKLFF. The CDR3 nucleotides read TGTGCCAGCAGCGCCAAACAGGGATCGGTGGAAAAACTGTTTTTT. This chain joins TRBV9 and TRBJ1-4, with D possibly matching TRBD1 (6 bases). V was clipped by 3 bases and J by 8 bases, with 17 bases between them. The germline CDR1 and CDR2 sequences are SGDLS and YYNGEE. The CDR3 runs 15 residues.

V usage is TRBV28 and J usage is TRBJ2-7; TRBD2 matches 9 bases. The length of the CDR3 is 16 residues. Looked up from germline, CDR1 is MDHEN and CDR2 is SYDVKM. The V segment lost 10 bases and the J segment 5 bases; nucleotides outside the gene matches: 18. This chain's CDR3 is CATATGSVAGVNEQYF. The CDR3 DNA sequence: TGTGCCACAGCTACAGGGTCTGTAGCGGGAGTGAACGAGCAGTACTTC.

This clone showed up just a few times. The chain uses TRBV5-1 and TRBJ2-3, with 7 positions matching TRBD2. The CDR3 is 16 amino acids. J lost 0 bases, V lost 0 bases, and 4 bases had no gene match. Germline CDR1 is SGHRS and CDR2 is YFSETQ. CDR3 residues: CASSLEAGKSTDTQYF. CDR3 sequence (DNA): TGCGCCAGCAGCTTGGAAGCGGGAAAGAGCACAGATACGCAGTATTTT.

The chain recombines TRBV7-9 with TRBJ2-2; no clear D gene. The CDR3 consists of 12 residues. In germline, CDR1 is SEHNR, CDR2 FQNEAQ (reference sequence). The germline V and J ends were trimmed by 7 bases and 4 bases, with 7 bases remaining between them. The CDR3 region is CASTPSTGELFF. DNA of the CDR3: TGTGCCAGCACCCCTAGCACCGGGGAGCTGTTTTTT.

The rearrangement links TRBV18 to TRBJ2-7, with 8 bases fitting TRBD1. Trimming cost V 3 bases and J 0 bases; bases outside gene matches: 7. From germline, CDR1 is KGHSH and CDR2 LQKENI. This CDR3 comprises 16 residues. CDR3 region: CASSPGQASLSYEQYF. The CDR3 coding sequence is TGTGCCAGCTCACCGGGACAGGCATCCCTCTCCTACGAGCAGTACTTC.

This clone was seen once. This rearrangement joins TRBV28 to TRBJ1-1; no clear D gene. Trimming took 6 bases from V and 10 from J, leaving 27 bases between them. The CDR3 loop spans 16 amino acids. Germline V gives CDR1 MDHEN, CDR2 SYDVKM. The CDR3 nucleotides are TGTGCCAGCAGCCTTCCCGCGGGGATCCGGGTAGAAGTAGCTTTCTTT. This encodes CASSLPAGIRVEVAFF. The variable domain in full, completed from reference TRBV28 and TRBJ1-1, reads DVKVTQSSRYLVKRTGEKVFLECVQDMDHENMFWYRQDPGLGLRLIYFSYDVKMKEKGDIPEGYSVSREKKERFSLILESASTNQTSMYLCASSLPAGIRVEVAFFGQGTRLTVV.

This clone has only one observation. The rearrangement joins TRBV18 to TRBJ2-5; 14 bases line up with TRBD2. This CDR3 is 15 amino acids long. With 6 bases clipped from V and 5 bases from J, the junction kept 5 bases outside the gene matches. Per the germline V gene, CDR1 is KGHSH and CDR2 is LQKENI. The CDR3 spells CASSGLAGVAETQYF. Here the CDR3 DNA reads TGTGCCAGCTCGGGACTAGCGGGGGTCGCGGAGACCCAGTACTTC.

The chain links TRBV12-5 to TRBJ2-1; TRBD1 agrees at 9 bases. Germline CDR1 and CDR2: LGHNT and FRNRAP. This CDR3 comprises 15 residues. Trimming removed 5 bases from V and 12 bases from J; junction bases left unmatched: 14. CDR3 loop: CASGASGTGFSRQFF. CDR3 nucleotides: TGTGCTAGTGGTGCATCCGGGACAGGGTTTAGTAGGCAGTTCTTC.

V usage is TRBV28 and J usage is TRBJ1-4; D gene ambiguous. V was pared by 3 bases and J by 10 bases, with 18 bases between. Germline V gene sequence: CDR1 MDHEN, CDR2 SYDVKM. This CDR3 is built from 15 residues. The CDR3 nucleotides read TGTGCCAGCAGTTTGGGAGCGGGGAATCAGGCAAAACTGTTTTTT. The encoded protein is CASSLGAGNQAKLFF.

This chain uses TRBV9 with TRBJ2-7; 8 bases fit TRBD1. Losses at the gene ends were 4 bases for V and 3 bases for J; bases not matched to a gene: 9. This CDR3 contains 15 residues. CDR1 SGDLS and CDR2 YYNGEE come from the germline V gene. DNA for the CDR3: TGTGCCAGCAGCCCATGGGACAGGAGAGACTACGAGCAGTACTTC. Translating gives CASSPWDRRDYEQYF. The whole variable domain, remainder taken from reference TRBV9 and TRBJ2-7, is DSGVTQTPKHLITATGQRVTLRCSPRSGDLSVYWYQQSLDQGLQFLIQYYNGEERAKGNILERFSAQQFPDLHSELNLSSLELGDSALYFCASSPWDRRDYEQYFGPGTRLTVT.

This clone was counted a single time. This chain connects TRBV6-1 to TRBJ1-5; D perhaps matches TRBD1 (6 bases). V lost 3 bases and J lost 3, with 9 bases in between. The CDR3 has 14 amino acids. Per germline, CDR1 MNHNS and CDR2 SASEGT. The CDR3 DNA sequence: TGTGCCAGCAGTGAGTCAGGGGCCAATCAGCCCCAGCATTTT. It codes for CASSESGANQPQHF.